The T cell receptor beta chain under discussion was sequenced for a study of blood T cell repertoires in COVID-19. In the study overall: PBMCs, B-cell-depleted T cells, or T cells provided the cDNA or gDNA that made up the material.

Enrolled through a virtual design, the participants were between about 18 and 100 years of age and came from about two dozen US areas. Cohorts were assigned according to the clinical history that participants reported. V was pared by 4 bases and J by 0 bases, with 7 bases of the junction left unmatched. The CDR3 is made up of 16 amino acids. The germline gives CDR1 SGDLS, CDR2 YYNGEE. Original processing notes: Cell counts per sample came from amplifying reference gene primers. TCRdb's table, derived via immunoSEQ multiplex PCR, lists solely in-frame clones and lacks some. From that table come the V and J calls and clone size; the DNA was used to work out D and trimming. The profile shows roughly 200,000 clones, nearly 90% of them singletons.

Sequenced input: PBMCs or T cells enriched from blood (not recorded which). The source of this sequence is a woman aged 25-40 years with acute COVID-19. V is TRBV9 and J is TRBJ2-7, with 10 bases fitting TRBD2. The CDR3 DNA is TGTGCCAGCAGCCCTTCTAGCGGGGGAGCCTCCTACGAGCAGTACTTC. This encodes CASSPSSGGASYEQYF.